The rows below give T cell receptor beta chains drawn from one sample of a study of blood T cell repertoires in COVID-19. The protocol was immunoSEQ multiplex PCR, while the TCRdb copy is restricted to in-frame clones and leaves out a portion. The table lists a few hundred thousand clones, approximately 85% of them singletons. Sequencing used peripheral blood. These receptors all stem from a woman in her 70s with acute or convalescent COVID-19. CDR3s include the opening cysteine and the closing phenylalanine or tryptophan. The D gene is left open where the match is weak. Size is omitted from some rows. Given values are once, few, many or a class for expanded clones.

abundance,v_gene,d_gene,j_gene,CDR3aa,CDR3nt
NA,TRBV7-9,NA,TRBJ1-2,CASTPPGDNYGYTF,TGTGCCAGCACACCTCCGGGAGATAACTATGGCTACACCTTC
NA,TRBV4-2,NA,TRBJ1-1,CASSHPVGRTEAFF,TGTGCCAGCAGCCACCCGGTAGGGAGAACTGAAGCTTTCTTT
once,TRBV19,TRBD1,TRBJ2-5,CASNPRQGAGETQYF,TGTGCCAGTAATCCCCGACAGGGGGCCGGCGAGACCCAGTACTTC
NA,TRBV30,TRBD1,TRBJ1-6,CAWLKGERDRVSPLHF,TGTGCCTGGCTCAAAGGAGAAAGGGACAGGGTTTCACCCCTCCACTTT
NA,TRBV19,NA,TRBJ1-1,CASSTASPPDTEAFF,TGTGCCAGTAGTACAGCGTCCCCCCCGGACACTGAAGCTTTCTTT
NA,TRBV3-1/TRBV3-2,NA,TRBJ1-1,CASSQEAPNTEAFF,TGTGCCAGCAGCCAAGAGGCCCCAAACACTGAAGCTTTCTTT
NA,TRBV6-2/TRBV6-3,TRBD1,TRBJ1-2,CASSLTGANYGYTF,TGTGCCAGCAGTCTGACAGGGGCTAACTATGGCTACACCTTC
NA,TRBV30,TRBD2,TRBJ2-2,CAWSRLAGATGELFF,TGTGCCTGGAGCCGTCTAGCGGGGGCCACCGGGGAGCTGTTTTTT
NA,TRBV27,NA,TRBJ1-1,CASIPMGALNTEAFF,TGTGCCAGCATCCCTATGGGGGCCTTGAACACTGAAGCTTTCTTT
NA,TRBV5-4,NA,TRBJ2-7,CASSLVGPSSYEQYF,TGTGCCAGCAGCTTGGTGGGCCCGAGCTCCTACGAGCAGTACTTC
NA,TRBV29-1,TRBD1,TRBJ2-3,CSVAGPRKQGATDTQYF,TGCAGCGTTGCTGGCCCCCGGAAACAGGGGGCTACAGATACGCAGTATTTT
NA,TRBV2,NA,TRBJ1-1,CASSETLQGSGPSNEAFF,TGTGCCAGCAGTGAAACATTACAGGGTTCCGGACCTAGTAATGAAGCTTTCTTT
NA,TRBV6-9,TRBD1,TRBJ1-2,CASRPTGGEGYTF,TGTGCCAGCAGGCCGACAGGGGGCGAGGGCTACACCTTC
NA,TRBV11-2,TRBD1,TRBJ1-5,CASSPGTVQPQHF,TGTGCCAGCAGCCCTGGGACAGTTCAGCCCCAGCATTTT
NA,TRBV5-3,NA,TRBJ1-1,CARSGDSAFF,TGTGCCAGAAGCGGGGACTCGGCTTTCTTT
NA,TRBV4-1,NA,TRBJ1-2,CASSQDTRYGYTF,TGCGCCAGCAGCCAAGACACCAGATATGGCTACACCTTC
NA,TRBV2,NA,TRBJ2-1,CASMEQPAYNEQFF,TGTGCCAGCATGGAGCAGCCCGCCTACAATGAGCAGTTCTTC
NA,TRBV5-8,NA,TRBJ1-5,CASSLGQHLNQPQHF,TGTGCCAGCAGCTTGGGACAGCACCTCAATCAGCCCCAGCATTTT
NA,TRBV5-4,TRBD1,TRBJ2-3,CASKAGGAGYGDTQYF,TGTGCCAGCAAGGCAGGGGGCGCGGGCTATGGAGATACGCAGTATTTT
NA,TRBV2,TRBD1,TRBJ2-4,CASSDQGADIQYF,TGTGCCAGCAGTGATCAGGGGGCAGACATTCAGTACTTC
NA,TRBV5-1,TRBD1,TRBJ1-1,CASSPTGPGTEAFF,TGCGCCAGCAGCCCGACAGGGCCGGGGACTGAAGCTTTCTTT
NA,TRBV5-1,NA,TRBJ1-2,CASSRSAPGEGYGYTF,TGCGCCAGCAGCCGGTCAGCTCCAGGGGAAGGCTATGGCTACACCTTC
few,TRBV27,TRBD1,TRBJ1-6,CASHTQGVSSPLHF,TGTGCCAGCCACACACAGGGGGTGAGTTCACCCCTCCACTTT
NA,TRBV4-1,NA,TRBJ2-7,CASSQGQDEQYF,TGCGCCAGCAGCCAAGGCCAGGACGAGCAGTACTTC
NA,TRBV6-5,NA,TRBJ1-2,CASSSFDSYGYTF,TGTGCCAGCAGTTCCTTCGACAGCTATGGCTACACCTTC
few,TRBV29-1,TRBD1,TRBJ1-1,CSAGTGKNTEAFF,TGCAGCGCCGGGACAGGGAAGAACACTGAAGCTTTCTTT
NA,TRBV5-1,TRBD1,TRBJ2-1,CASRASTGTSPTSEQFF,TGCGCCAGCAGGGCGTCGACAGGGACCTCGCCTACTAGTGAGCAGTTCTTC
NA,TRBV4-1,TRBD2,TRBJ2-6,CASSQGTSPSGANVLTF,TGCGCCAGCAGCCAAGGGACTAGCCCATCTGGGGCCAACGTCCTGACTTTC
many,TRBV7-2,NA,TRBJ1-1,CASSFGQSNTEAFF,TGTGCCAGCAGCTTTGGACAGTCGAACACTGAAGCTTTCTTT
NA,TRBV14,NA,TRBJ1-2,CASSQGLLYYGYTF,TGTGCCAGCAGCCAAGGGCTTCTGTACTATGGCTACACCTTC
NA,TRBV10-3,NA,TRBJ2-1,CAISGQASYNEQFF,TGTGCCATCAGTGGACAGGCCTCCTACAATGAGCAGTTCTTC
NA,TRBV20-1,NA,TRBJ2-3,CSASLPGTDTQYF,TGCAGTGCTAGTCTTCCAGGCACAGATACGCAGTATTTT
NA,TRBV5-6,TRBD1,TRBJ1-6,CASSLDRGRSPLHF,TGTGCCAGCAGCCTAGACAGGGGACGTTCACCCCTCCACTTT
NA,TRBV6-5,NA,TRBJ1-5,CASGGWAYQPQHF,TGTGCCAGCGGAGGATGGGCCTATCAGCCCCAGCATTTT
NA,TRBV10-3,NA,TRBJ1-2,CAISDPQANYGYTF,TGTGCCATCAGTGACCCACAGGCTAACTATGGCTACACCTTC
NA,TRBV30,NA,TRBJ2-5,CAWVPGGTETQYF,TGTGCCTGGGTCCCAGGGGGGACCGAGACCCAGTACTTC
NA,TRBV5-5,NA,TRBJ2-4,CASSSKLGVDAKNIQYF,TGTGCCAGCAGCTCGAAACTCGGAGTCGATGCCAAAAACATTCAGTACTTC
once,TRBV30,NA,TRBJ2-1,CAWSVQDNEQFF,TGTGCCTGGAGTGTACAGGACAATGAGCAGTTCTTC
NA,TRBV3-1/TRBV3-2,NA,TRBJ2-3,CASSPGGGSTDTQYF,TGTGCCAGCAGCCCCGGAGGTGGTAGCACAGATACGCAGTATTTT
NA,TRBV11-2,NA,TRBJ2-2,CASSRRGTTGELFF,TGTGCCAGCAGCAGGCGCGGGACCACCGGGGAGCTGTTTTTT
NA,TRBV5-1,NA,TRBJ1-2,CASSLTDTNYGYTF,TGCGCCAGCAGCTTGACAGATACTAACTATGGCTACACCTTC
NA,TRBV30,NA,TRBJ2-7,CAWSVRSTRSSYEQYF,TGTGCCTGGAGTGTTCGGAGTACCCGGAGCTCCTACGAGCAGTACTTC
NA,TRBV19,TRBD1,TRBJ1-2,CASSIRGQGNYGYTF,TGTGCCAGTAGTATCAGGGGACAGGGGAACTATGGCTACACCTTC
NA,TRBV6-5,NA,TRBJ1-5,CASKTSSSTWPQHF,TGTGCCAGCAAAACCTCCTCCTCTACGTGGCCCCAGCATTTT
NA,TRBV2,NA,TRBJ1-5,CASSKFLGADQPQHF,TGTGCCAGCAGCAAGTTTTTAGGAGCCGATCAGCCCCAGCATTTT
NA,TRBV11-2,NA,TRBJ1-1,CASSPTDNTEAFF,TGTGCCAGCAGCCCGACAGACAACACTGAAGCTTTCTTT
NA,TRBV18,NA,TRBJ1-2,CASSPKTGDYGYTF,TGTGCCAGCTCCCCCAAAACAGGAGACTATGGCTACACCTTC
NA,TRBV11-3,NA,TRBJ2-5,CASSFNQETQYF,TGTGCCAGCAGTTTTAATCAAGAGACCCAGTACTTC
once,TRBV12-3/TRBV12-4,NA,TRBJ1-6,CASSRQLSPLHF,TGTGCCAGCAGTCGACAGCTTTCACCCCTCCACTTT
NA,TRBV3-1/TRBV3-2,NA,TRBJ2-5,CASSQGWGLQETQYF,TGTGCCAGCAGCCAAGGATGGGGGCTCCAAGAGACCCAGTACTTC
once,TRBV6-5,NA,TRBJ2-5,CASITDQETQYF,TGTGCCAGCATCACAGACCAAGAGACCCAGTACTTC
few,TRBV5-1,TRBD1,TRBJ2-2,CASSSRQGKNTGELFF,TGCGCCAGCAGCTCCCGACAGGGTAAGAACACCGGGGAGCTGTTTTTT
NA,TRBV9,NA,TRBJ2-4,CASSVADSGPIGNIQYF,TGTGCCAGCAGCGTAGCGGATAGCGGCCCGATCGGAAACATTCAGTACTTC